This T cell receptor beta chain appears in the sequencing data of a study of blood T cell repertoires in COVID-19. In the study overall: The study drew acute and convalescent COVID-19 samples from the United States, Italy and Spain. Sources were T cells, B-cell-depleted T cells, or PBMCs; the material itself was cDNA or gDNA.

Under the authors' procedure: Reference gene primer amplification gave nucleated cell count estimates. Produced via immunoSEQ multiplex PCR; TCRdb's table is partial and in-frame only. V, J and clone size are those of that table, while D and trimming were read from the DNA. The sample shows around 270,000 clones, 80% to 90% of them seen only once. The TCR comes from a man in his thirties or forties with acute or convalescent COVID-19. Sequenced: peripheral blood.

The CDR3 coding sequence is TGTGCCAGCACCACCAATAGAAGGGGTCCCTATGGCTACACCTTC. The encoded protein is CASTTNRRGPYGYTF. This rearrangement joins TRBV21-1 to TRBJ1-2; the DNA was not used to check the table's D call, TRBD1. TRBV21-1 is a pseudogene locus. The CDR3 is 15 residues long.